The clone carrying this T cell receptor (beta chain) appeared a few times. The antigen remains unidentified. The source of the sample is a study of vaccination and CD4 T cells after COVID-19. V was clipped by 10 bases and J by 2 bases; unmatched bases: 22. The CDR3 extends over 19 amino acids. Germline V CDR1 and CDR2: MNHEY, SMNVEV (reference sequence). Treatment of the sample: 10-day PBMC culture with coronavirus spike peptide pools or control peptides (ViraFEST assay). The unexposed donor gave CD4+ T cells before the COVID-19 pandemic (2011-2018). CD4+ T cells that had been cultured provided DNA sequenced with the Oncomine TCR Beta short-read assay. Scientists extracted genomic DNA from CD4+ T cells grown in culture. MiXCR was run by TCRdb on the PCR reads, yielding one entry per CDR3 protein. The data hold about 11,000 distinct CDR3 sequences, with 40% observed a single time.

The chain joins TRBV27 to TRBJ2-7; 11 nucleotides agree with TRBD2. The specimen sequenced was CD4+ T cells from blood, cultured in vitro. The origin of this receptor is a human donor in good health. CDR3 amino acids: CATQILGLGRLAGTYEQYF. The CDR3 nucleotides read TGTGCCACCCAAATACTCGGACTAGGCCGACTAGCGGGGACCTACGAGCAGTACTTC.